Listed below are T cell receptor beta chains from one sample, sequenced in a study of metastatic and nonmetastatic thyroid tumors. From the PCR reads, TCRdb re-called clones with MiXCR. The top ten hold 13% to 15% of the sample, which has more than 40,000 clones, 20% to 25% seen once. The sample comprised tumor tissue. These receptor sequences come from a female donor with papillary thyroid cancer or a benign thyroid nodule (not recorded which). Some clones in this sample may be carry-over from other donors' samples. Each CDR3 is given with its conserved first and last residue.

length: 14; V: TRBV28; CDR3: CASSFLGRNTEAFF
length: 14; V: TRBV7-2; CDR3: CASSLLGITDTQYF
length: 16; V: TRBV12-3/TRBV12-4; CDR3: CASRKDSRGYNSPLHF
length: 14; V: TRBV20-1; CDR3: CSARRDRGADTQYF
length: 14; V: TRBV5-6; CDR3: CASSLLGVTGELFF
length: 15; V: TRBV28; CDR3: CASRRERGRDYGYTF
length: 13; V: TRBV6-1; CDR3: CASSQGFSSPLHF
length: 12; V: TRBV5-1; CDR3: CASSLDVKGYTF
length: 13; V: TRBV27; CDR3: CASSLPGTDTQYF
length: 14; V: TRBV20-1; CDR3: CSARDLGSYNEQFF
length: 16; V: TRBV11-3; CDR3: CASSPSAGAGLYEQYF
length: 15; V: TRBV4-3; CDR3: CASSQARGGGSEAFF
length: 14; V: TRBV5-1; CDR3: CASSLATHTDTQYF
length: 16; V: TRBV5-1; CDR3: CASSPGPGLGIYEQYF
length: 15; V: TRBV5-1; CDR3: CASSLLAGGLNEQFF
length: 13; V: TRBV27; CDR3: CAIIREGAYGYTF
length: 15; V: TRBV20-1; CDR3: CSATTDRSGGQPQHF
length: 14; V: TRBV6-1; CDR3: CASMPGGEFEKLFF
length: 15; V: TRBV20-1; CDR3: CSARGTSGAYNEQFF
length: 15; V: TRBV12-3/TRBV12-4; CDR3: CASSLGTSGYNEQFF
length: 14; V: TRBV6-1; CDR3: CASSSQGADTEAFF
length: 16; V: TRBV14; CDR3: CASSKGGQLGGNTIYF
length: 14; V: TRBV28; CDR3: CASSLIGGQLEAFF
length: 13; V: TRBV30; CDR3: CASGQNMNTEAFF
length: 15; V: TRBV19; CDR3: CASSTIAGETNEQFF
length: 16; V: TRBV6-1; CDR3: CASSTYRVKGANVLTF
length: 17; V: TRBV28; CDR3: CASSSTLGQGVGWTQYF
length: 17; V: TRBV6-2/TRBV6-3; CDR3: CASRAEDILTDSYEQYF
length: 15; V: TRBV6-1; CDR3: CASSSQDYYNSPLHF